This TCR beta chain was observed in a study of blood T cell repertoires in COVID-19. Background on the study: Italy, Spain and the United States were the sources of the convalescent and acute COVID-19 samples. T cells, B-cell-depleted T cells, or PBMCs supplied cDNA or gDNA.

Sequencing used immunoSEQ multiplex PCR; TCRdb keeps in-frame clones, though not all of them. The data contain 75,000 to 80,000 clones, about 93% of them singletons. Germline CDR1 is LGHDT and CDR2 is YNNKEL (reference sequence). There are 13 residues in the CDR3. Trimming cost V 0 bases and J 3 bases, with 6 bases left between them. Sequenced input: peripheral blood. This sequence originates from a human donor in a cohort sampled during active COVID-19. This chain joins TRBV3-1 (or the pseudogene TRBV3-2) and TRBJ2-7, with no clear D. CDR3 bases: TGTGCCAGCAGCCAAGAGAGTGGCTACGAGCAGTACTTC. Protein: CASSQESGYEQYF.